This passage covers 20 T cell receptor beta chains from one sample sequenced in a study of T cell changes during pregnancy in multiple sclerosis. Clones were read by immunoSEQ multiplex PCR, and TCRdb kept only the in-frame ones, dropping some. The profile covers approximately 63,000 clones, with 91% appearing a single time and approximately 1.4% taken by the ten largest. Sequenced here: peripheral blood, sampled after pregnancy. The receptors were sampled from a female donor in good health, enrolled as a control in a pregnancy study.

This clone came up a few times. This chain connects TRBV29-1 to TRBJ1-1, with 11 bases identical to TRBD1. This CDR3 comprises 13 residues. With V trimmed by 7 bases and J by 9 bases, 10 bases remained unmatched. The germline V gene has CDR1 SQVTM and CDR2 ANQGSEA. The CDR3: CSAGGTGGFQAFF. CDR3 coding DNA: TGCAGCGCGGGAGGGACAGGGGGTTTTCAAGCTTTCTTT.

The chain is built from TRBV27 and TRBJ1-4; 8 bases match TRBD1. V shed 3 bases, J shed 0 bases, and the junction held 18 bases outside the gene matches. The CDR3 has 21 residues. Germline CDR1 reads MNHEY; CDR2 reads SMNVEV (reference sequence). The CDR3 region is CASSFHPPDRAPITTNEKLFF. As DNA, the CDR3 is TGTGCCAGCAGTTTCCACCCCCCGGACAGGGCCCCCATAACAACTAATGAAAAACTGTTTTTT.

The chain combines TRBV27 with TRBJ2-7, with 7 bases that match TRBD1. CDR1 is MNHEY, CDR2 SMNVEV, per germline (reference sequence). CDR3 length: 14 residues. Germline trimming cut 6 bases from V and 3 bases from J; bases unmatched to any gene: 8. The CDR3 DNA sequence: TGTGCCAGCAGCGTAGATACAGGGGTCTACGAGCAGTACTTC. As protein: CASSVDTGVYEQYF.

This clone was seen a few times. The V call is TRBV18, the J call TRBJ1-1, with D possibly TRBD1 on 6 matching bases. CDR1 KGHSH and CDR2 LQKENI come from the germline V gene. Trimming shortened V by 3 bases and J by 11 bases, and 16 bases separated the two germline ends. The CDR3 covers 13 residues. CDR3 sequence reads: CASSPWTAEWAFF. CDR3 nucleotides: TGTGCCAGCTCACCGTGGACAGCCGAATGGGCTTTCTTT.

The chain has TRBV6-5 and TRBJ1-2, with TRBD1 matching 8 bases. After removal of 5 bases from V and 6 bases from J, the junction contained 8 bases not matched to a gene. Germline-derived CDR1 and CDR2 are MNHEY and SVGAGI. This CDR3 spans 14 amino acids. CDR3 nucleotide sequence: TGTGCCAGCAGTACTAGGACAGGGAGGGATGGCTACACCTTC. Translating gives CASSTRTGRDGYTF.

This chain uses TRBV2 with TRBJ2-1; D not resolved. Germline loops: CDR1 SNHLY, CDR2 FYNNEI. V gave up 8 bases and J gave up 9 bases, with 17 bases separating them. The CDR3 spans 13 residues. This chain's CDR3 is CASSWARRIEQFF. CDR3 sequence (DNA): TGTGCCAGCTCCTGGGCAAGGCGTATTGAGCAGTTCTTC.

This chain uses TRBV10-3 with TRBJ2-3, with TRBD2 identical over 7 bases. From germline, CDR1 is ENHRY and CDR2 SYGVKD. The ends lost 6 bases at V and 4 bases at J; junction bases unmatched: 7. There are 14 residues in the CDR3. CDR3: CAIRAEGGPDTQYF. CDR3 sequence (DNA): TGTGCCATCAGGGCCGAGGGAGGGCCAGATACGCAGTATTTT.

The rearrangement joins TRBV7-2 to TRBJ2-5, with D possibly matching TRBD2 (5 bases). V dropped 2 bases and J dropped 5 bases, with 21 bases sitting between them. The CDR3 has 17 amino acids. Germline loops: CDR1 SGHTA, CDR2 FQGNSA. The CDR3 protein is CASSLSGLLVTGETQYF. CDR3 bases: TGTGCCAGCAGCTTAAGTGGACTCCTGGTAACGGGCGAGACCCAGTACTTC.

The genes are TRBV27 and TRBJ2-1; 12 bases map to TRBD1. J gave up 2 bases and V 7 bases, and 6 bases lay outside the gene matches. This CDR3 is built from 16 residues. Germline V gene lookup returns CDR1 MNHEY and CDR2 SMNVEV (reference sequence). The CDR3 reads CASTGGQGAAYNEQFF. For the CDR3, the DNA is TGTGCCAGCACCGGGGGACAGGGGGCCGCCTACAATGAGCAGTTCTTC.

The chain recombines TRBV19 with TRBJ2-6, with no clear D. There are 17 residues in the CDR3. The germline CDR1 and CDR2 sequences are LNHDA and SQIVND (reference sequence). V lost 0 bases and J lost 2, with 11 bases in between. CDR3 nucleotides: TGTGCCAGTAGTATAGATTTCTCCTTAACTGGGGCCAACGTCCTGACTTTC. It translates to CASSIDFSLTGANVLTF.

The J gene is TRBJ2-1, the V gene TRBV4-2, with 12 positions matching TRBD2. From germline, CDR1 is LGHNA and CDR2 YNFKEQ. This CDR3 is 19 amino acids long. The J segment lost 6 bases and the V segment lost 1 base, leaving 13 bases of the junction unmatched. CDR3 in DNA: TGTGCCAGCAGCCAAGTACTAGCGGGGGGCGCACTGGAACGCAATGAGCAGTTCTTC. This codes for CASSQVLAGGALERNEQFF.

The rearrangement joins TRBV29-1 to TRBJ2-7; 7 nucleotides align to TRBD1. V was pared by 5 bases and J by 4 bases, with 5 bases of the junction left unmatched. Germline V CDR1 and CDR2: SQVTM, ANQGSEA. CDR3 length equals 12 residues. DNA for the CDR3: TGCAGCGTTCGGGACAGTTTATACGAGCAGTACTTC. Translating it yields CSVRDSLYEQYF.

The chain employs TRBV4-2 and TRBJ2-3, with a tentative D call TRBD1 (6 bases). Germline CDR1 and CDR2: LGHNA and YNFKEQ. The CDR3 is 16 amino acids. V lost 0 bases and J 4 bases, leaving 14 bases between the germline ends. This chain's CDR3 is CASSQDNGRGADTQYF. The CDR3 DNA follows: TGTGCCAGCAGCCAAGATAACGGCAGGGGCGCAGATACGCAGTATTTT.

The J gene is TRBJ1-2, the V gene TRBV5-1; TRBD1 might be the D (5 bases). Germline V gene data show CDR1 as SGHRS and CDR2 as YFSETQ. This CDR3 comprises 15 residues. Between the trimmed V and J ends, which lost 4 bases and 1 base, there was a span of 14 bases. The CDR3 loop reads CASSPRQSINYGYTF. As DNA, the CDR3 is TGCGCCAGCAGCCCACGACAGAGTATTAACTATGGCTACACCTTC. Looking up the rest from reference TRBV5-1 and TRBJ1-2 gives the full variable domain: KAGVTQTPRYLIKTRGQQVTLSCSPISGHRSVSWYQQTPGQGLQFLFEYFSETQRNKGNFPGRFSGRQFSNSRSEMNVSTLELGDSALYLCASSPRQSINYGYTFGSGTRLTVV.

The chain uses TRBV6-5 and TRBJ2-2; no clear D. Between the trimmed V and J ends, which lost 4 bases and 1 base, there was a span of 7 bases. This CDR3 contains 14 residues. The germline V gene encodes CDR1 MNHEY and CDR2 SVGAGI. The CDR3 DNA reads as TGTGCCAGCAGTTCCATACAGAACACCGGGGAGCTGTTTTTT. Its protein product is CASSSIQNTGELFF.

This clone was picked up a small number of times. The V call is TRBV5-4, the J call TRBJ2-3, with D possibly matching TRBD2 (5 bases). The CDR3 covers 14 residues. Trimming stripped 8 bases from V and 0 bases from J, with 13 bases between. From germline, CDR1 is SGHNT and CDR2 YYREEE (reference sequence). In DNA form, the CDR3 reads TGTGCCAGTTTACTAGATTTAAGCACAGATACGCAGTATTTT. Translation: CASLLDLSTDTQYF.

The chain uses TRBV7-6 and TRBJ2-1, with TRBD2 identical over 11 bases. Germline CDR1 and CDR2: SGHVS and FNYEAQ. Germline trimming cut 5 bases from V and 7 bases from J; bases unmatched to any gene: 7. This CDR3 is built from 15 residues. CDR3 coding DNA: TGTGCCAGCAGCCCAGTAGCGGGGGGGCCAAATGAGCAGTTCTTC. Translated: CASSPVAGGPNEQFF.

A single count supports this clone. V and J are TRBV6-5 and TRBJ1-5; tentative D call: TRBD1 (6 bases). The CDR3 covers 15 residues. Per germline, CDR1 MNHEY and CDR2 SVGAGI. V shed 2 bases and J shed 4 bases, with 12 bases lying between them. The CDR3: CASSYTFRGNQPQHF. CDR3 nucleotide sequence: TGTGCCAGCAGTTACACCTTCAGGGGAAATCAGCCCCAGCATTTT.

V is TRBV15 and J is TRBJ1-2, with D perhaps matching TRBD1 (6 bases). Between the trimmed V and J ends, which lost 4 bases and 3 bases, there was a span of 18 bases. The CDR3 consists of 16 residues. In germline, CDR1 is LNHNV, CDR2 YYDKDF (reference sequence). For the CDR3, the DNA is TGTGCCACCAGCAAAGGGGGGGAAGGCAGATACTATGGCTACACCTTC. It specifies CATSKGGEGRYYGYTF.

This chain connects TRBV19 to TRBJ1-1, with TRBD1 matching 12 bases. The V and J ends lost 2 bases and 3 bases, in that order; junction bases with no gene match: 16. CDR1 and CDR2 (germline): LNHDA, SQIVND (reference sequence). This CDR3 is built from 20 residues. In DNA form, the CDR3 reads TGTGCCAGTAGTATAAGGGGGACAGGGGGCGTCGGAGGTGGGTACACTGAAGCTTTCTTT. This gives the protein CASSIRGTGGVGGGYTEAFF.